This T cell receptor (beta chain) was identified in a study of blood T cell repertoires in COVID-19. The wider study: Samples came from the United States, Italy and Spain, spanning acute and convalescent COVID-19.

Clones were read by immunoSEQ multiplex PCR, and TCRdb kept only the in-frame ones, dropping some. The sample comprises 400,000 to 550,000 clones, roughly nine tenths of which are singletons, and just under 2% rests with the top ten. Germline V CDR1 and CDR2: MDHEN, SYDVKM. CDR3 length equals 14 residues. V gave up 5 bases and J gave up 2 bases, with 12 bases separating them. The TCR comes from a woman aged 18 to 35 with acute COVID-19. The chain is built from TRBV28 and TRBJ1-1; D is perhaps TRBD1 (6 bases). The sample was PBMCs or T cells enriched from blood (not recorded which). CDR3 loop: CASSLQGDNTEAFF. CDR3 bases: TGTGCCAGCAGTCTACAGGGAGATAACACTGAAGCTTTCTTT.